These T cell receptor beta chains were read from a single sample in a study of shared clonotypes between healthy human individuals. Repertoires were generated with immunoSEQ multiplex PCR, while TCRdb's copy carries only in-frame clones and drops some. The sample includes hundreds of thousands of clones, just under 97% of them seen just once. Sample: naive CD8+ T cells sorted from blood. These TCRs come from a woman in her twenties or thirties in good health. The CDR3 runs from the conserved cysteine through the conserved F or W. The D gene is left open where the match is weak. Rows may omit the clone size; those that give it use once, few, many or a size class.

J | V | size | D | length | CDR3 | DNA
TRBJ2-7 | TRBV29-1 | NA | NA | 10 | CSGQADEQYF | TGCAGCGGGCAGGCCGACGAGCAGTACTTC
TRBJ1-1 | TRBV10-2 | NA | NA | 14 | CASRGRGGNTEAFF | TGCGCCAGCAGGGGGCGGGGGGGGAACACTGAAGCTTTCTTT
TRBJ2-7 | TRBV5-1 | NA | NA | 12 | CASSLGGYEQYF | TGCGCCAGCAGCTTAGGCGGCTACGAGCAGTACTTC
TRBJ2-7 | TRBV13 | NA | TRBD2 | 15 | CASSLTSGSSYEQYF | TGTGCCAGCAGCTTAACTAGCGGGAGCTCCTACGAGCAGTACTTC
TRBJ1-1 | TRBV28 | NA | NA | 13 | CASRDTMNTEAFF | TGTGCCAGCAGGGATACTATGAACACTGAAGCTTTCTTT
TRBJ2-7 | TRBV7-9 | NA | NA | 15 | CASSPLGVGFTEQYF | TGTGCCAGCAGCCCTTTAGGGGTAGGGTTTACCGAGCAGTACTTC
TRBJ1-5 | TRBV7-9 | NA | NA | 13 | CASSSSRAQPQHF | TGTGCCAGCAGCTCGTCAAGGGCTCAGCCCCAGCATTTT
TRBJ1-3 | TRBV30 | NA | NA | 16 | CAWSKTEQNSGNTIYF | TGTGCCTGGAGTAAGACGGAGCAGAACTCTGGAAACACCATATATTTT
TRBJ2-1 | TRBV4-1 | once | NA | 13 | CASSQGWGNEQFF | TGCGCCAGCAGCCAAGGATGGGGCAATGAGCAGTTCTTC
TRBJ2-5 | TRBV28 | NA | NA | 15 | CASSLPGSRYEAQYF | TGTGCCAGCAGTTTACCGGGAAGCCGATACGAGGCCCAGTACTTC
TRBJ2-2 | TRBV28 | NA | TRBD2 | 15 | CASSFGLAGTGELFF | TGTGCCAGCAGTTTCGGACTAGCGGGAACCGGGGAGCTGTTTTTT
TRBJ1-2 | TRBV10-3 | NA | NA | 15 | CAISESRGYPYGYTF | TGTGCCATCAGTGAGTCTCGGGGCTATCCCTATGGCTACACCTTC
TRBJ1-4 | TRBV4-1 | NA | NA | 14 | CASSQGGDGEKLFF | TGCGCCAGCAGCCAAGGAGGCGATGGCGAAAAACTGTTTTTT
TRBJ1-1 | TRBV25-1 | NA | NA | 13 | CASSDPPGSEAFF | TGTGCCAGCAGTGATCCCCCGGGGAGTGAAGCTTTCTTT
TRBJ2-5 | TRBV27 | NA | NA | 15 | CASSLWGGATETQYF | TGTGCCAGCAGTTTATGGGGGGGCGCCACGGAGACCCAGTACTTC
TRBJ2-1 | TRBV7-6 | NA | TRBD2 | 16 | CASSILSGRAVGEQFF | TGTGCCAGCAGCATACTTAGCGGGAGGGCCGTCGGTGAGCAGTTCTTC
TRBJ2-7 | TRBV25-1 | NA | TRBD2 | 15 | CASSELAVTTLEQYF | TGTGCCAGCAGTGAGCTAGCGGTAACTACGCTCGAGCAGTACTTC
TRBJ2-7 | TRBV5-6 | NA | TRBD2 | 14 | CASSWGTGGYEQYF | TGTGCCAGCAGCTGGGGTACGGGGGGTTACGAGCAGTACTTC
TRBJ2-7 | TRBV9 | NA | NA | 15 | CASSESFGSRVEQYF | TGTGCCAGCAGCGAGAGCTTCGGGAGTCGAGTCGAGCAGTACTTC
TRBJ2-7 | TRBV19 | NA | TRBD2 | 15 | CASSPTSGGPYEQYF | TGTGCCAGTAGCCCGACTAGCGGGGGACCCTACGAGCAGTACTTC
TRBJ2-1 | TRBV14 | NA | NA | 17 | CASSQDQVKSSYNEQFF | TGTGCCAGCAGCCAAGATCAGGTTAAAAGCTCCTACAATGAGCAGTTCTTC
TRBJ1-1 | TRBV28 | NA | NA | 14 | CASTLVGENTEAFF | TGTGCCAGCACCCTAGTAGGGGAGAACACTGAAGCTTTCTTT
TRBJ2-5 | TRBV7-9 | NA | TRBD2 | 16 | CASSLRETSVQETQYF | TGTGCCAGCAGCTTAAGAGAGACTAGCGTGCAAGAGACCCAGTACTTC
TRBJ2-1 | TRBV19 | once | TRBD2 | 14 | CASISGNDINEQFF | TGTGCCAGTATAAGCGGGAACGATATCAATGAGCAGTTCTTC
TRBJ2-3 | TRBV27 | NA | TRBD1 | 16 | CASSFRGGAGTDTQYF | TGTGCCAGCAGTTTCCGAGGGGGCGCCGGAACAGATACGCAGTATTTT
TRBJ2-7 | TRBV5-6 | NA | TRBD1 | 16 | CASSTGQVHPSYEQYF | TGTGCCAGCAGCACCGGACAGGTCCACCCATCCTACGAGCAGTACTTC
TRBJ2-6 | TRBV27 | NA | NA | 14 | CASSSDSGANVLTF | TGTGCCAGCAGTTCAGACTCTGGGGCCAACGTCCTGACTTTC
TRBJ2-7 | TRBV4-2 | NA | TRBD1 | 13 | CASSPWTGDEQYF | TGTGCCAGCAGCCCGTGGACAGGGGACGAGCAGTACTTC
TRBJ1-1 | TRBV27 | NA | NA | 13 | CASSLTAGTEAFF | TGTGCCAGCAGTTTAACCGCAGGCACTGAAGCTTTCTTT
TRBJ2-7 | TRBV9 | once | TRBD2 | 15 | CASSVFASGNYEQYF | TGTGCCAGCAGCGTTTTTGCTAGCGGTAACTACGAGCAGTACTTC
TRBJ2-6 | TRBV27 | NA | TRBD2 | 16 | CASSFGLATGANVLTF | TGTGCCAGCAGTTTTGGACTAGCAACTGGGGCCAACGTCCTGACTTTC
TRBJ2-1 | TRBV5-6 | NA | NA | 15 | CASSYRGGSYNEQFF | TGTGCCAGCAGCTACAGGGGAGGCTCCTACAATGAGCAGTTCTTC
TRBJ2-1 | TRBV10-1 | NA | TRBD2 | 13 | CASSELAGNEQFF | TGCGCCAGCAGTGAACTAGCGGGTAATGAGCAGTTCTTC
TRBJ2-7 | TRBV7-2 | NA | TRBD2 | 15 | CASSRTSGNPYEQYF | TGTGCCAGCAGCCGGACTAGCGGGAACCCCTACGAGCAGTACTTC
TRBJ2-3 | TRBV11-1 | NA | NA | 15 | CASSLVGLLTDTQYF | TGTGCCAGCAGCTTAGTTGGTCTGCTCACAGATACGCAGTATTTT
TRBJ2-1 | TRBV7-9 | NA | NA | 17 | CASSPETRPRWRDEQFF | TGTGCCAGCAGCCCCGAGACTAGGCCCCGTTGGCGCGATGAGCAGTTCTTC
TRBJ2-7 | TRBV13 | NA | TRBD2 | 15 | CASSPAGGPLYEQYF | TGTGCCAGCAGCCCAGCGGGAGGGCCGTTATACGAGCAGTACTTC
TRBJ1-1 | TRBV9 | NA | NA | 14 | CASSGIDSNTEAFF | TGTGCCAGCAGCGGAATTGATTCGAACACTGAAGCTTTCTTT
TRBJ2-5 | TRBV2 | NA | NA | 14 | CASSEAGYLETQYF | TGTGCCAGCAGTGAAGCGGGATATTTAGAGACCCAGTACTTC
TRBJ2-7 | TRBV27 | NA | NA | 11 | CASSFGLRQYF | TGTGCCAGCAGTTTCGGTCTTAGGCAGTACTTC
TRBJ1-3 | TRBV7-9 | NA | NA | 15 | CASSLVGLAGNTIYF | TGTGCCAGCAGCTTAGTTGGGTTAGCTGGAAACACCATATATTTT
TRBJ2-7 | TRBV4-1 | once | NA | 16 | CASSQEFAGTPYEQYF | TGCGCCAGCAGCCAGGAGTTCGCCGGGACACCTTACGAGCAGTACTTC
TRBJ1-1 | TRBV5-1 | NA | NA | 13 | CASREDRATEAFF | TGCGCCAGCAGGGAGGACAGAGCCACTGAAGCTTTCTTT
TRBJ2-5 | TRBV7-8 | NA | TRBD2 | 16 | CASSLALAGGKETQYF | TGTGCCAGCAGCTTAGCCCTAGCGGGAGGGAAGGAGACCCAGTACTTC
TRBJ2-4 | TRBV14 | NA | NA | 13 | CASSQVQFDIQYF | TGTGCCAGCAGCCAAGTACAGTTCGACATTCAGTACTTC
TRBJ2-7 | TRBV30 | NA | NA | 13 | CAWSVLAYYEQYF | TGTGCCTGGAGTGTACTTGCGTACTACGAGCAGTACTTC
TRBJ1-2 | TRBV15 | NA | TRBD1 | 16 | CATSGTRDSPNYGYTF | TGTGCCACCAGCGGGACCCGGGACAGCCCTAACTATGGCTACACCTTC
TRBJ2-1 | TRBV9 | NA | NA | 14 | CASSMGSLQDEQFF | TGTGCCAGCAGCATGGGTAGCCTCCAGGATGAGCAGTTCTTC
TRBJ2-1 | TRBV28 | NA | NA | 12 | CASSYRVNEQFF | TGTGCCAGCAGTTATCGCGTGAATGAGCAGTTCTTC
TRBJ2-7 | TRBV28 | NA | TRBD2 | 17 | CASSPTGTRRAIYEQYF | TGTGCCAGCAGCCCCACTGGGACTAGACGCGCGATCTACGAGCAGTACTTC
TRBJ2-7 | TRBV4-1 | NA | TRBD1 | 15 | CASSQEGGTGVEQYF | TGCGCCAGCAGCCAAGAAGGCGGGACAGGGGTCGAGCAGTACTTC
TRBJ2-5 | TRBV29-1 | NA | NA | 14 | CSAERRQEAETQYF | TGCAGCGCCGAACGGAGACAGGAGGCAGAGACCCAGTACTTC
TRBJ1-1 | TRBV28 | NA | TRBD1 | 16 | CASRHGTGGLGTEAFF | TGTGCCAGCAGACATGGGACAGGGGGATTGGGAACTGAAGCTTTCTTT